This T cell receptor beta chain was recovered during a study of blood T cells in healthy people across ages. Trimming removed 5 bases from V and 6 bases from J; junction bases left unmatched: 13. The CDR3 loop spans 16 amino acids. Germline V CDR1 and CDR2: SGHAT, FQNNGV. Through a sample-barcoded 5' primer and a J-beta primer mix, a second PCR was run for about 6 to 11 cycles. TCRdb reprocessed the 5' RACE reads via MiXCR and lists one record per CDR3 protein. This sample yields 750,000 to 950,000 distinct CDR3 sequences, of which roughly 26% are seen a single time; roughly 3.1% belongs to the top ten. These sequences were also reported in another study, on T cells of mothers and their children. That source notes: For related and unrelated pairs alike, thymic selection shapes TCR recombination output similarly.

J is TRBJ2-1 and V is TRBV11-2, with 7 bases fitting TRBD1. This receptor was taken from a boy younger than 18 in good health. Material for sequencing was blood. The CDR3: CASSGEGQRIPNEQFF. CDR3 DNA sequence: TGTGCCAGCAGCGGAGAGGGACAGAGGATTCCCAATGAGCAGTTCTTC.